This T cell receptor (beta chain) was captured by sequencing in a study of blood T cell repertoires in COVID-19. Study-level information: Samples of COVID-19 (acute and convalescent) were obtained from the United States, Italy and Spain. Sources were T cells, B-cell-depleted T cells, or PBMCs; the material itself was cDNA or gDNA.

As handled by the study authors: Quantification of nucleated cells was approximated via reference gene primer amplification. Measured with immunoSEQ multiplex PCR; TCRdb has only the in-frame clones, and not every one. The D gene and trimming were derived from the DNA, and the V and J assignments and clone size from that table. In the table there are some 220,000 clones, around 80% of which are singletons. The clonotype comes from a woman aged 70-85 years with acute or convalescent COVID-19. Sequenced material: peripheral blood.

The CDR3 spells CASSPGTSPDTQYF. The DNA for the CDR3 is TGCGCCAGCAGCCCGGGGACTAGCCCAGATACGCAGTATTTT. The rearrangement uses TRBV5-1 and TRBJ2-3, with 9 bases lining up with TRBD2. Germline trimming cut 4 bases from V and 4 bases from J; bases unmatched to any gene: 4. The V gene's germline CDR1 is SGHRS and CDR2 YFSETQ. The CDR3 is 14 residues long. Full variable domain (rest looked up from reference TRBV5-1 and TRBJ2-3): KAGVTQTPRYLIKTRGQQVTLSCSPISGHRSVSWYQQTPGQGLQFLFEYFSETQRNKGNFPGRFSGRQFSNSRSEMNVSTLELGDSALYLCASSPGTSPDTQYFGPGTRLTVL.